These 26 T cell receptor beta chains were sequenced from one sample in a study of memory CD4+ T cells and cytomegalovirus serostatus. Single viable CD3+CD4+CD8-CD45RO+ cells were sorted as the memory CD4+ T cells. Here immunoSEQ multiplex PCR was the method, and the copy in TCRdb shows in-frame clones only, minus some. The data contain 40,000 to 45,000 clones, 76% of them singletons. The sample comprised memory CD4+ T cells from blood. All receptors derive from an adult in good health and CMV-seronegative.

V and J are TRBV7-9 and TRBJ1-2; D might be TRBD1 (6 bases). The CDR3 is made up of 16 amino acids. V lost 4 bases and J lost 8, with 23 bases in between. Germline V gene data show CDR1 as SEHNR and CDR2 as FQNEAQ (reference sequence). The CDR3 here is CASSSVGGGHLGGYTF. The CDR3 nucleotides read TGTGCCAGCAGCTCTGTGGGCGGGGGGCACTTGGGAGGCTACACCTTC.

This chain uses TRBV12-5 with TRBJ2-7, with unresolved D. V was shortened by 2 bases and J by 3 bases, with 8 bases between the two germline ends. Per the germline V gene, CDR1 is LGHNT and CDR2 is FRNRAP. The CDR3 spans 13 residues. Here the CDR3 DNA reads TGTGCTAGTGGTTTGCCAGCGAGCTACGAGCAGTACTTC. Its translation is CASGLPASYEQYF.

This clone was seen once. The chain combines TRBV2 with TRBJ1-5; D is unclear. Trimming took 8 bases from V and 0 from J, leaving 8 bases between them. Per germline, CDR1 SNHLY and CDR2 FYNNEI. The CDR3 covers 13 residues. This CDR3 is CASASDSNQPQHF. The CDR3 bases are TGTGCCAGCGCTTCAGATAGCAATCAGCCCCAGCATTTT.

The J gene is TRBJ2-1, the V gene TRBV6-6; TRBD2 matches at 16 bases. The CDR3 runs to 14 residues. The germline V gene encodes CDR1 MNHNY and CDR2 SVGAGI (reference sequence). V lost 4 bases to trimming and J lost 10 bases; unmatched junction nucleotides: 1. CDR3 nucleotides: TGTGCCAGCAGTTCGGGACTAGCGGGGGGGGAGCAGTTCTTC. It specifies CASSSGLAGGEQFF.

This chain joins TRBV6-7 and TRBJ1-4; D gene unclear. TRBV6-7 is known as an ORF, though its function is uncertain. This CDR3 is built from 15 residues. V was trimmed by 2 bases and J by 3 bases, leaving 10 bases between them. CDR3 bases: TGTGCCAGCAGTTACCAACAGTTATCTAATGAAAAACTGTTTTTT. It is translated as CASSYQQLSNEKLFF.

This rearrangement joins TRBV11-3 to TRBJ2-3, with D uncertain. The CDR3 totals 13 residues. CDR1 and CDR2 (germline): SGHNT, YENEEA. Trimming left V 3 bases short and J 4 bases short, with 8 bases between. The CDR3 reads CASSLSLADTQYF. The CDR3 DNA follows: TGTGCCAGCAGCTTGAGTTTGGCAGATACGCAGTATTTT.

The gene calls are TRBV6-5 and TRBJ1-1, with TRBD1 identical over 7 bases. The V gene's germline CDR1 is MNHEY and CDR2 SVGAGI. J gave up 4 bases and V 10 bases, and 12 bases lay outside the gene matches. The CDR3 totals 14 residues. This chain's CDR3 is CATHKGQKSTEAFF. The CDR3 DNA is TGTGCCACCCACAAGGGACAGAAGTCCACTGAAGCTTTCTTT.

The chain's CDR3 is CASNPRGGYGEQYF. DNA for the CDR3: TGTGCCAGCAATCCCCGAGGGGGCTATGGCGAGCAGTACTTC. J is TRBJ2-7 and V is TRBV6-5; 7 positions agree with TRBD1. The V gene's germline CDR1 is MNHEY and CDR2 SVGAGI. The V segment lost 7 bases and the J segment 6 bases; nucleotides outside the gene matches: 12. This CDR3 region has 14 residues.

V is TRBV10-3 and J is TRBJ2-3; D may be TRBD1 or TRBD2 (6 bases each). The ends were cut back, 7 bases at V and 2 bases at J, with 13 bases in the middle. Germline CDR1 and CDR2: ENHRY and SYGVKD. The CDR3 loop spans 14 amino acids. The CDR3 reads CAIKRGQDTDTQYF. The DNA for the CDR3 is TGTGCCATCAAACGGGGGCAGGACACAGATACGCAGTATTTT.

V and J are TRBV7-9 and TRBJ1-1; perhaps TRBD1 as D (5 bases). The V gene's germline CDR1 is SEHNR and CDR2 FQNEAQ (reference sequence). V was shortened by 6 bases and J by 5 bases, with 22 bases between the two germline ends. The CDR3 has 16 amino acids. The CDR3 here is CASRPRGDPKRTEAFF. The CDR3 DNA follows: TGTGCCAGCAGACCCAGAGGGGACCCGAAGAGAACTGAAGCTTTCTTT.

The chain couples TRBV5-1 to TRBJ2-3; 13 bases match TRBD2. CDR3 length: 14 amino acids. Germline loops: CDR1 SGHRS, CDR2 YFSETQ. V was pared by 5 bases and J by 7 bases, with 4 bases of the junction left unmatched. The CDR3 sequence is CASSGTSGVNTQYF. Written as DNA, the CDR3 is TGCGCCAGCAGTGGGACTAGCGGGGTAAATACGCAGTATTTT.

V and J are TRBV30 and TRBJ1-2; no clear D gene. V shed 4 bases and J shed 8 bases, with 11 bases lying between them. The CDR3 extends over 11 amino acids. Germline V gene lookup returns CDR1 GTSNPN and CDR2 SVGIG (reference sequence). CDR3: CAWKESGGYTF. CDR3 bases: TGTGCCTGGAAGGAAAGTGGGGGCTACACCTTC.

The rearrangement links TRBV6-5 to TRBJ1-2; the D is unclear. The CDR3 is 12 amino acids. V was cut by 5 bases and J by 0 bases, with 4 bases left in between. From germline, CDR1 is MNHEY and CDR2 SVGAGI. DNA of the CDR3: TGTGCCAGCAGTGGATCTAACTATGGCTACACCTTC. It is translated as CASSGSNYGYTF.

The chain links TRBV5-6 to TRBJ2-1; 9 nucleotides align to TRBD2. The CDR3 consists of 16 residues. J lost 6 bases, V lost 4 bases, and 11 bases had no gene match. Germline V CDR1 and CDR2: SGHDT, YYEEEE. CDR3 bases: TGTGCCAGCAGCCCGGGACTAGCCGGGCGACTCAATGAGCAGTTCTTC. Translated: CASSPGLAGRLNEQFF.

The chain is built from TRBV29-1 and TRBJ1-5; 11 nucleotides line up with TRBD1. V lost 6 bases to trimming and J lost 4 bases; unmatched junction nucleotides: 5. The CDR3 has 14 residues. Germline CDR1 reads SQVTM; CDR2 reads ANQGSEA. The CDR3 region is CSVGDRGYNQPQHF. The DNA of the CDR3 is TGCAGCGTCGGGGACAGGGGGTATAATCAGCCCCAGCATTTT.

This clone was recorded only once. The V gene is TRBV18, the J gene TRBJ2-3, with D possibly matching TRBD1 (6 bases). The CDR3 spans 15 residues. Between the trimmed V and J ends, which lost 3 bases and 1 base, there was a span of 11 bases. CDR1 is KGHSH and CDR2 is LQKENI in the germline V gene. CDR3 nucleotide sequence: TGTGCCAGCTCACCTACAAGGACAGGCACAGATACGCAGTATTTT. Translation gives CASSPTRTGTDTQYF.

This clone occurred a few times. The rearrangement uses TRBV6-4 and TRBJ2-3; the D gene is possibly TRBD2 (7 bases). The CDR3 is 13 amino acids. The germline CDR1 and CDR2 sequences are MRHNA and SNTAGT. With 8 bases removed from V and 2 bases from J, the gap between germline ends came to 11 bases. CDR3 amino acids: CASGEGHTDTQYF. DNA of the CDR3: TGTGCCAGCGGGGAGGGACACACAGATACGCAGTATTTT.

The gene calls are TRBV5-1 and TRBJ2-2, with D perhaps matching TRBD1 (7 bases). Germline V CDR1 and CDR2: SGHRS, YFSETQ. The CDR3 loop spans 16 amino acids. Trimming shortened V by 2 bases and J by 5 bases, and 16 bases separated the two germline ends. The DNA for the CDR3 is TGCGCCAGCAGCTTCCCCCGACAGGGAGGAACCGGGGAGCTGTTTTTT. Amino acids: CASSFPRQGGTGELFF.

This clone is labeled medium-sized. The CDR3 loop reads CASSPQTGRFQPQHF. The CDR3 coding sequence is TGTGCCAGTAGTCCACAGACAGGGAGGTTTCAGCCCCAGCATTTT. J is TRBJ1-5 and V is TRBV19; 7 bases map to TRBD1. This CDR3 has 15 residues. V shed 5 bases, J shed 6 bases, and the junction held 10 bases outside the gene matches. Germline V gene sequence: CDR1 LNHDA, CDR2 SQIVND (reference sequence).

The chain links TRBV5-4 to TRBJ1-2; D is possibly TRBD1 (5 bases). The CDR3 sequence is 14 residues long. Trimming left V 0 bases short and J 1 base short, with 7 bases between. The germline V gene has CDR1 SGHNT and CDR2 YYREEE (reference sequence). CDR3 loop: CASSLVGGNYGYTF. Here the CDR3 DNA reads TGTGCCAGCAGCTTGGTGGGGGGTAACTATGGCTACACCTTC.

The gene calls are TRBV7-2 and TRBJ2-7; TRBD2 matches 8 bases. Germline CDR1 is SGHTA and CDR2 is FQGNSA. The CDR3 totals 15 residues. Trimming took 2 bases from V and 3 from J; bases not matched to a gene: 6. In DNA, the CDR3 is TGTGCCAGCAGCTTATTAGGACTAGCTCGCTACGAGCAGTACTTC. It translates to CASSLLGLARYEQYF.

The chain couples TRBV5-5 to TRBJ1-1; D gene unclear. The ends were cut back, 2 bases at V and 8 bases at J, with 10 bases in the middle. CDR3 length: 12 residues. CDR1 and CDR2 from the germline V gene are SGHKS and YYEKEE (reference sequence). For the CDR3, the DNA is TGTGCCAGCAGCTTCTTGAGCCTGGAAGCTTTCTTT. This translates into CASSFLSLEAFF.

DNA of the CDR3: TGTGCCAGCAGTTTCCCTTTTCCGCAGGGAAACTACGAGCAGTACTTC. It yields the protein CASSFPFPQGNYEQYF. The V gene is TRBV28, the J gene TRBJ2-7; D is perhaps TRBD1 (5 bases). V was shortened by 3 bases and J by 3 bases, with 18 bases between the two germline ends. Germline V gene lookup returns CDR1 MDHEN and CDR2 SYDVKM. This CDR3 comprises 16 residues. The full variable domain, in which reference TRBV28 and TRBJ2-7 provide the parts outside the CDR3, is DVKVTQSSRYLVKRTGEKVFLECVQDMDHENMFWYRQDPGLGLRLIYFSYDVKMKEKGDIPEGYSVSREKKERFSLILESASTNQTSMYLCASSFPFPQGNYEQYFGPGTRLTVT.

This chain joins TRBV5-1 and TRBJ2-1; D perhaps matches TRBD2 (6 bases). CDR1 is SGHRS, CDR2 YFSETQ, per germline. V dropped 0 bases and J dropped 2 bases, with 21 bases sitting between them. The CDR3 is 19 residues long. CDR3 bases: TGCGCCAGCAGCTTGGGCGCCCAATACGGGGGAGTTACCTACAATGAGCAGTTCTTC. Its protein is CASSLGAQYGGVTYNEQFF.

CDR3 sequence reads: CASSRQGGETQYF. The CDR3 DNA is TGTGCCAGCAGCCGACAGGGGGGTGAGACCCAGTACTTC. V and J are TRBV7-2 and TRBJ2-5; 9 nucleotides align to TRBD1. The CDR3 contains 13 residues. CDR1 is SGHTA, CDR2 FQGNSA, per germline. V lost 5 bases and J lost 5; bases outside the gene matches: 3.

The table lists this clone with a few counts. DNA for the CDR3: TGTGCCAGCAGTGTGGCCGGGGGCTCCTCTTATGGCTACACCTTC. Translated, it gives CASSVAGGSSYGYTF. The rearrangement links TRBV2 to TRBJ1-2, with D maybe TRBD1 (6 bases). V was shortened by 4 bases and J by 5 bases, with 17 bases between the two germline ends. The V gene's germline CDR1 is SNHLY and CDR2 FYNNEI. The CDR3 has 15 amino acids.